The T cell receptor (beta chain) under discussion was sequenced for a study of T cell repertoires in cytomegalovirus infection. Study-level information: Indications came from public TCR beta signatures; they pointed to CMV infection and to a matching HLA type. Study-level findings and limits: CMV carriers having the relevant HLA were flagged by cumulative public TCR beta family frequency. In two of eight donors, the top clonotype was HLA-C-restricted CMV-specific.

V was trimmed by 5 bases and J by 4 bases, leaving 15 bases between them. The CDR3 consists of 15 residues. Germline V gene sequence: CDR1 SEHNR, CDR2 FQNEAQ (reference sequence). This clonotype appeared a few times. The antigen is undetermined. TCRdb recomputed calls from the reads with MiXCR, one row per CDR3 protein. This table holds 400,000 or so distinct CDR3 sequences, approximately 18% found once. The receptor was derived from a human donor in good health (CMV status not recorded). Some clones in this sample may be carry-over from other donors' samples. Source material: PBMCs. The chain is built from TRBV7-9 and TRBJ2-1; the D is unclear. The CDR3 is CASSTGPTEYNEQFF. In nucleotides, the CDR3 is TGTGCCAGCAGCACCGGGCCTACGGAATACAATGAGCAGTTCTTC.